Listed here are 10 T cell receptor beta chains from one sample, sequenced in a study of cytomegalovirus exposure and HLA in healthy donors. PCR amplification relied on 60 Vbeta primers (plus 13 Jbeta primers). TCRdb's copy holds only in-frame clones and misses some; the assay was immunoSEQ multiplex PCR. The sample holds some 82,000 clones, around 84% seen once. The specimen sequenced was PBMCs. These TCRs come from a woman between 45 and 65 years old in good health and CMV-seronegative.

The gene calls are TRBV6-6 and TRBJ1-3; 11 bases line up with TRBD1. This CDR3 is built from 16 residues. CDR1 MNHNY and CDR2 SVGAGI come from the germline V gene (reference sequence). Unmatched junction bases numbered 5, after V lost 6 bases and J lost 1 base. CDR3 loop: CASRDRDRGSGNTIYF. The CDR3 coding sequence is TGTGCCAGCAGAGACCGGGACAGGGGGTCTGGAAACACCATATATTTT.

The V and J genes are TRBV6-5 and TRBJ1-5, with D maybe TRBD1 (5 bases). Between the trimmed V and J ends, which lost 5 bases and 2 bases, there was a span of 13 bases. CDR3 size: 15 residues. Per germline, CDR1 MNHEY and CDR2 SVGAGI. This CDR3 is CASSQGGLGNQPQHF. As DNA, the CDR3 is TGTGCCAGCAGTCAGGGAGGTTTGGGCAATCAGCCCCAGCATTTT.

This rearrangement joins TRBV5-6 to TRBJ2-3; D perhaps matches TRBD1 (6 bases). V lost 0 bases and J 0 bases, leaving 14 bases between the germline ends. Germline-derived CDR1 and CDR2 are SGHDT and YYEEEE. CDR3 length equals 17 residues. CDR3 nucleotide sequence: TGTGCCAGCAGCTTGGCTCTGGCAGGGGTTAGCACAGATACGCAGTATTTT. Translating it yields CASSLALAGVSTDTQYF.

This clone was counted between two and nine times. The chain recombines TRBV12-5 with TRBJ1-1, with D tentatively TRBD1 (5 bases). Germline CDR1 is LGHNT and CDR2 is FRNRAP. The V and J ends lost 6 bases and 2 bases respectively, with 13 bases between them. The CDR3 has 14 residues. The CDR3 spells CASGRQLKNTEAFF. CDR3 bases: TGTGCTAGTGGGAGACAGTTGAAAAACACTGAAGCTTTCTTT.

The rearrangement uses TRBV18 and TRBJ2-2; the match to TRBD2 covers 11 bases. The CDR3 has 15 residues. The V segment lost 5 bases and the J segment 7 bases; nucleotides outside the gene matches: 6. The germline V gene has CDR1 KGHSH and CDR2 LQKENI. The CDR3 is CASSVAGTSGGELFF. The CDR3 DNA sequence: TGTGCCAGCTCAGTAGCCGGGACTAGCGGCGGGGAGCTGTTTTTT.

The CDR3 nucleotides read TGCGCCAGCAGCGTTGGACAGGTCCACACTGAAGCTTTCTTT. It specifies CASSVGQVHTEAFF. The V and J genes are TRBV5-1 and TRBJ1-1; the match to TRBD1 covers 7 bases. CDR1 is SGHRS and CDR2 is YFSETQ in the germline V gene. The V and J ends lost 4 bases and 3 bases, in that order; junction bases with no gene match: 6. The CDR3 is 14 amino acids.

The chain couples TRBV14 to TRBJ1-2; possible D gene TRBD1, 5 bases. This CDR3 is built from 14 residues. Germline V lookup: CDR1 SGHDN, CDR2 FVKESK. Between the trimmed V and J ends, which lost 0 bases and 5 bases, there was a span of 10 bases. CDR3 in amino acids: CASSQDATAYGYTF. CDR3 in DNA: TGTGCCAGCAGCCAAGATGCGACAGCTTATGGCTACACCTTC.

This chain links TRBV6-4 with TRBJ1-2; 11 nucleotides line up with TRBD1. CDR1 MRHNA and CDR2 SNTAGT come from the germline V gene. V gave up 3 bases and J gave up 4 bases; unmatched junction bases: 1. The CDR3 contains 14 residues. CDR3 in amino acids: CASSEGTGGYGYTF. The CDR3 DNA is TGTGCCAGCAGTGAGGGGACAGGGGGCTATGGCTACACCTTC.

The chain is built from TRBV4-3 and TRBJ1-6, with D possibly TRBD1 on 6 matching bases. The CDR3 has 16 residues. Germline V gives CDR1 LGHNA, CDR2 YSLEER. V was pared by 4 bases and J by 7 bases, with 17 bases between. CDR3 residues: CASSRRKDSMNSPLHF. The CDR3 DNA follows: TGCGCCAGCAGCCGGCGCAAGGACAGTATGAATTCACCCCTCCACTTT.

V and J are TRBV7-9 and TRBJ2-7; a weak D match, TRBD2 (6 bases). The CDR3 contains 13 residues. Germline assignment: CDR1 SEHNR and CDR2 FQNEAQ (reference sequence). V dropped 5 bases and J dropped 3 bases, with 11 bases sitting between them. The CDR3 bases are TGTGCCAGCAGCCGAGGAGGGGTCTACGAGCAGTACTTC. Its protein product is CASSRGGVYEQYF. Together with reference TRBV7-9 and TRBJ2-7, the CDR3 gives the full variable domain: DTGVSQNPRHKITKRGQNVTFRCDPISEHNRLYWYRQTLGQGPEFLTYFQNEAQLEKSRLLSDRFSAERPKGSFSTLEIQRTEQGDSAMYLCASSRGGVYEQYFGPGTRLTVT.